Sequencing of this TCR beta chain was carried out in a study of human T cells and chemical hapten exposure. Study-level results: DPC sensitization left the count of TCRs above 1 in 1000 unchanged.

TCRdb passed the RACE reads through MiXCR, listing each CDR3 protein once. This repertoire shows about 89,000 distinct CDR3 sequences, more than 10% found once; its top ten account for about 3%. CDR3 length: 13 amino acids. V was trimmed by 3 bases and J by 3 bases, leaving 8 bases between them. Time point meaning: pre-sensitization, week 0. This sample's treatment: therapeutic diphenylcyclopropenone sensitization with weekly scalp DPC. In this sample, this clonotype turned up many times. Its specificity is not known. The chain couples TRBV12-3 or TRBV12-4 to TRBJ1-1, with D possibly TRBD1 on 6 matching bases. The specimen was whole blood, collected in connection with sensitization to the hapten diphenylcyclopropenone (DPC). The receptor was derived from a woman between 55 and 75 years old with alopecia areata. Some clones in this sample may be carry-over from other donors' samples. CDR3 region: CASSLHRDTEAFF. CDR3 DNA: TGTGCCAGCAGTTTGCACAGGGACACTGAAGCTTTCTTT.